What follows are 11 T cell receptor beta chains derived from one specimen sequenced in a study of cytomegalovirus exposure and HLA in healthy donors. Use of 60 Vbeta and 13 Jbeta primers characterized the PCR. Produced via immunoSEQ multiplex PCR; TCRdb's table is partial and in-frame only. The sample has about 98,000 clones, approximately 78% seen once. The sequencing input was PBMCs. Receptors originate from a man aged 40-49 years in good health and CMV-seronegative.

The genes are TRBV7-9 and TRBJ2-2; D perhaps matches TRBD1 (5 bases). CDR1 SEHNR and CDR2 FQNEAQ come from the germline V gene (reference sequence). The CDR3 is 14 residues long. Trimming took 5 bases from V and 5 from J, leaving 12 bases between them. This chain's CDR3 is CASSQEQATGELFF. CDR3 DNA sequence: TGTGCCAGCAGCCAAGAACAGGCGACCGGGGAGCTGTTTTTT.

The chain uses TRBV10-1 and TRBJ1-5; maybe TRBD1 (5 bases). The CDR3 sequence is 14 residues long. CDR1 is WNHNN and CDR2 is SYGVQD in the germline V gene (reference sequence). V shed 0 bases and J shed 7 bases, with 10 bases lying between them. CDR3 DNA: TGCGCCAGCAGTGAGTCCCGGGGGTGGCAGCCCCAGCATTTT. Protein: CASSESRGWQPQHF.

Concerning this clone: Compared with germline, one end of the junction differs, possibly owing to a read error. V gene TRBV7-9 combines with J gene TRBJ2-6, with TRBD1 identical over 7 bases. This CDR3 is 18 amino acids long. Germline V lookup: CDR1 SEHNR, CDR2 FQNEAQ (reference sequence). CDR3 sequence (DNA): TGTTCCAGCAGCTGGGTGGGACAGAAAATCTCTGGGGCCAACGTCCTGACTTTC. Translated, it gives CSSSWVGQKISGANVLTF. The variable domain in full, completed from reference TRBV7-9 and TRBJ2-6, reads DTGVSQNPRHKITKRGQNVTFRCDPISEHNRLYWYRQTLGQGPEFLTYFQNEAQLEKSRLLSDRFSAERPKGSFSTLEIQRTEQGDSAMYLCSSSWVGQKISGANVLTFGAGSRLTVL.

The chain is built from TRBV18 and TRBJ1-6; D gene ambiguous. Trimming removed 2 bases at V and 7 bases at J, with 15 bases between. The CDR3 is 16 residues long. The germline CDR1 and CDR2 sequences are KGHSH and LQKENI. The CDR3 bases are TGTGCCAGCTCACCATCCGTCAGTATCGGGAATTCACCCCTCCACTTT. It translates to CASSPSVSIGNSPLHF. The full variable domain, rest sourced from reference TRBV18 and TRBJ1-6, is NAGVMQNPRHLVRRRGQEARLRCSPMKGHSHVYWYRQLPEEGLKFMVYLQKENIIDESGMPKERFSAEFPKEGPSILRIQQVVRGDSAAYFCASSPSVSIGNSPLHFGNGTRLTVT.

The rearrangement uses TRBV5-5 and TRBJ2-1; 8 positions agree with TRBD2. J lost 4 bases, V lost 4 bases, and 4 bases had no gene match. The CDR3 loop spans 14 amino acids. Germline V lookup: CDR1 SGHKS, CDR2 YYEKEE (reference sequence). CDR3 residues: CASSAAGGYNEQFF. The CDR3 DNA follows: TGTGCCAGCAGCGCCGCGGGGGGTTACAATGAGCAGTTCTTC.

This sequence joins TRBV7-8 and TRBJ1-1; a weak D match, TRBD1 (6 bases). This CDR3 is built from 13 residues. Germline V lookup: CDR1 SGHVS, CDR2 FQNEAQ. The V end lost 8 bases, the J end lost 3 bases, and 13 bases lay between the germline ends. Here the CDR3 DNA reads TGTGCCAGCGCCCTGGGGGCGGACACTGAAGCTTTCTTT. Its translation is CASALGADTEAFF.

This CDR3 reads CASRATGLDEQFF. Written as DNA, the CDR3 is TGTGCCAGCAGGGCGACAGGGTTGGATGAGCAGTTCTTC. The chain joins TRBV6-1 to TRBJ2-1; TRBD1 matches at 7 bases. This CDR3 contains 13 residues. In germline, CDR1 is MNHNS, CDR2 SASEGT. V shed 6 bases, J shed 8 bases, and the junction held 7 bases outside the gene matches.

The chain couples TRBV7-8 to TRBJ2-1, with 7 bases aligning to TRBD1. This CDR3 is 17 amino acids long. J was trimmed by 0 bases and V by 3 bases; bases with no gene match: 8. The germline V gene encodes CDR1 SGHVS and CDR2 FQNEAQ. CDR3 amino acids: CASSLGTTGNSYNEQFF. The CDR3 coding sequence is TGTGCCAGCAGCTTGGGCACGACAGGGAACTCCTACAATGAGCAGTTCTTC.

The V call is TRBV5-1, the J call TRBJ2-3; D gene uncertain. Trimming removed 5 bases at V and 4 bases at J, with 14 bases between. Germline CDR1 SGHRS, CDR2 YFSETQ. This CDR3 has 14 residues. In DNA, the CDR3 is TGCGCCAGCAGGACGGAGTTTTCGGCAGATACGCAGTATTTT. Residues: CASRTEFSADTQYF.

This rearrangement joins TRBV6-5 to TRBJ1-3; D gene uncertain. V gave up 4 bases and J gave up 3 bases, with 16 bases separating them. This CDR3 contains 16 residues. The germline CDR1 and CDR2 sequences are MNHEY and SVGAGI. CDR3 amino acids: CASSLNPLKSGNTIYF. CDR3 DNA: TGTGCCAGCAGTTTGAATCCTCTTAAGAGTGGAAACACCATATATTTT.

The V call is TRBV5-1, the J call TRBJ2-3; no reliable D call. Per the germline V gene, CDR1 is SGHRS and CDR2 is YFSETQ. The CDR3 has 14 amino acids. Trimming took 1 base from V and 1 from J, leaving 7 bases between them. The DNA for the CDR3 is TGCGCCAGCAGCTTGAGGAGCGGCACAGATACGCAGTATTTT. Translation gives CASSLRSGTDTQYF.